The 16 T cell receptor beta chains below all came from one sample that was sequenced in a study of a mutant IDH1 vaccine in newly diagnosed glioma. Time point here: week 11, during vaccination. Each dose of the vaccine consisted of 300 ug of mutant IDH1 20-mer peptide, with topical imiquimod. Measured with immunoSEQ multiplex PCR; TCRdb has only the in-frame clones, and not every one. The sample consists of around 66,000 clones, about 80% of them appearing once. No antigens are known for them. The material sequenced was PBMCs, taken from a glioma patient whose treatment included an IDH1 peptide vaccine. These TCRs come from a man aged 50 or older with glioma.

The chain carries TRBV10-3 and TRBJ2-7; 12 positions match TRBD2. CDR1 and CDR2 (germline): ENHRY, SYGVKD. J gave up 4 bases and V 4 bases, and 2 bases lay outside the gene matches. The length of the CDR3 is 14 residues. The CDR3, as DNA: TGTGCCATCAGTGGGACTAGCGGGGTATACGAGCAGTACTTC. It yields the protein CAISGTSGVYEQYF.

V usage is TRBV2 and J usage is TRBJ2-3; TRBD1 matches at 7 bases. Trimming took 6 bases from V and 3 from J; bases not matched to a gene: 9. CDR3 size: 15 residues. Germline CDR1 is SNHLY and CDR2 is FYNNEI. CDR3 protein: CASSSTGMGTDTQYF. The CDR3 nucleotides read TGTGCCAGCAGCTCGACAGGGATGGGGACAGATACGCAGTATTTT.

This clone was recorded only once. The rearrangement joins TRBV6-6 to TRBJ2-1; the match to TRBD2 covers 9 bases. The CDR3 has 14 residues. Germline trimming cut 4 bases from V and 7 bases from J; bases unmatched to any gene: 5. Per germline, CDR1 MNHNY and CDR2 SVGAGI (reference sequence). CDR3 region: CASSLAGVSNEQFF. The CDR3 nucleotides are TGTGCCAGCAGTTTAGCGGGAGTCTCGAATGAGCAGTTCTTC.

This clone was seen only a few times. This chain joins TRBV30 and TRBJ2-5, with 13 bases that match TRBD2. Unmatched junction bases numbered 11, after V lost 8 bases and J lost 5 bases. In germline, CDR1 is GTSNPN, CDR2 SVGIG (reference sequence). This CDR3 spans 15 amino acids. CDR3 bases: TGTGCCCGGGGCACTAGCGGGGGGGCGGAGGAGACCCAGTACTTC. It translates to CARGTSGGAEETQYF.

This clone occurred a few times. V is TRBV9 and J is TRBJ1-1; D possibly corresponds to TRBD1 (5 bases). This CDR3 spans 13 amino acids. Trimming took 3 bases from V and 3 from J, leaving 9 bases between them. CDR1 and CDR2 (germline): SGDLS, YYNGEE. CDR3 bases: TGTGCCAGCAGCGGGTGGGGGGACACTGAAGCTTTCTTT. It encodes CASSGWGDTEAFF.

CDR3 residues: CARVESGTGVIREQYF. In DNA, the CDR3 is TGTGCCAGGGTGGAGTCGGGGACAGGGGTGATTCGCGAGCAGTACTTC. This chain links TRBV19 with TRBJ2-7; TRBD1 matches 10 bases. Germline loops: CDR1 LNHDA, CDR2 SQIVND (reference sequence). This CDR3 has 16 residues. With 9 bases clipped from V and 6 bases from J, the junction kept 17 bases outside the gene matches.

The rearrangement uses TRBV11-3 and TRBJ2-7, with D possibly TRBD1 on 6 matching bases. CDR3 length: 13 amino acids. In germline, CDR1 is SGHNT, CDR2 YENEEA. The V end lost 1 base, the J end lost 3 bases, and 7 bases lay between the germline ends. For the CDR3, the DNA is TGTGCCAGCAGCTTAGGAGGGGGCTACGAGCAGTACTTC. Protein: CASSLGGGYEQYF.

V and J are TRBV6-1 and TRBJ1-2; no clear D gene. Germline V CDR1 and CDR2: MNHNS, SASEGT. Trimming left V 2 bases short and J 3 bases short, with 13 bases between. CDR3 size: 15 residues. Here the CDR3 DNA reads TGTGCCAGCAGTGAACGCCCCAGGTCAGACTATGGCTACACCTTC. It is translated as CASSERPRSDYGYTF.

CDR3 nucleotide sequence: TGTGCCAGCAGCCGTTTGGATATCTCTGGAAACACCATATATTTT. Its translation: CASSRLDISGNTIYF. This chain connects TRBV6-1 to TRBJ1-3; D not resolved. Trimming took 6 bases from V and 0 from J, leaving 12 bases between them. The CDR3 consists of 15 residues. Germline loops: CDR1 MNHNS, CDR2 SASEGT.

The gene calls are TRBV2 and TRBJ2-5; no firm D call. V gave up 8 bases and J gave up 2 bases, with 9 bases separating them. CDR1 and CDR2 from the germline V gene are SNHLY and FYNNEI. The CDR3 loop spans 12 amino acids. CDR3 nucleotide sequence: TGTGCCAGCGGTCAGAATCAAGAGACCCAGTACTTC. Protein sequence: CASGQNQETQYF.

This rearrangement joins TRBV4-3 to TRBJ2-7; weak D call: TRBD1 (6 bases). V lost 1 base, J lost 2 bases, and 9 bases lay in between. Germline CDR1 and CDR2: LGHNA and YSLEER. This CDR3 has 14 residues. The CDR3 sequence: CASSQVGGTYEQYF. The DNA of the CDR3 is TGCGCCAGCAGCCAAGTTGGGGGCACCTACGAGCAGTACTTC.

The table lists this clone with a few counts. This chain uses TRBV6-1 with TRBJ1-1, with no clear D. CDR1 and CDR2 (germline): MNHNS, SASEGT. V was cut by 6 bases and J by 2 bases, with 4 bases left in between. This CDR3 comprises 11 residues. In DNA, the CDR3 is TGTGCCAGCAGCTCTAACACTGAAGCTTTCTTT. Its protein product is CASSSNTEAFF.

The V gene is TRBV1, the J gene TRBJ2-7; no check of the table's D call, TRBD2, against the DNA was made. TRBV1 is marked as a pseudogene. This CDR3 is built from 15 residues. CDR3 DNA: TGCACCAGCAGCCGCCCCGGGACTAGCGGGAGGCAGCAGTACTTC. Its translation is CTSSRPGTSGRQQYF.

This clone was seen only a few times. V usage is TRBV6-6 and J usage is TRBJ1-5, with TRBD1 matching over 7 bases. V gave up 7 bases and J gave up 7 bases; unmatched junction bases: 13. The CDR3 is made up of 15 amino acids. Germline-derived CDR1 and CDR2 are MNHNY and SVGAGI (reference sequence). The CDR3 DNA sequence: TGTGCCAGCACCCAGGGACAGCCGAGTGGCCAGCCCCAGCATTTT. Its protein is CASTQGQPSGQPQHF.

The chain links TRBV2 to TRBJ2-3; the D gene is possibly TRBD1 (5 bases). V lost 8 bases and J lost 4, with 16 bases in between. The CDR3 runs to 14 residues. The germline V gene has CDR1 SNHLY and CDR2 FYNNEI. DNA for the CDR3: TGTGCCAGCTACCCCGGACAATTAGCAGATACGCAGTATTTT. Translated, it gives CASYPGQLADTQYF. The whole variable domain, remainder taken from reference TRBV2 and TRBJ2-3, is EPEVTQTPSHQVTQMGQEVILRCVPISNHLYFYWYRQILGQKVEFLVSFYNNEISEKSEIFDDQFSVERPDGSNFTLKIRSTKLEDSAMYFCASYPGQLADTQYFGPGTRLTVL.

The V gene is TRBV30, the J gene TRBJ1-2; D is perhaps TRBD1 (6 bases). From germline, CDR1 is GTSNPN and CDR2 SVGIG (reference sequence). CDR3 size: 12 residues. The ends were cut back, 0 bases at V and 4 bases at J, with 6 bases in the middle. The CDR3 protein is CAWSVDSYGYTF. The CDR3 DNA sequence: TGTGCCTGGAGTGTGGACAGCTATGGCTACACCTTC.